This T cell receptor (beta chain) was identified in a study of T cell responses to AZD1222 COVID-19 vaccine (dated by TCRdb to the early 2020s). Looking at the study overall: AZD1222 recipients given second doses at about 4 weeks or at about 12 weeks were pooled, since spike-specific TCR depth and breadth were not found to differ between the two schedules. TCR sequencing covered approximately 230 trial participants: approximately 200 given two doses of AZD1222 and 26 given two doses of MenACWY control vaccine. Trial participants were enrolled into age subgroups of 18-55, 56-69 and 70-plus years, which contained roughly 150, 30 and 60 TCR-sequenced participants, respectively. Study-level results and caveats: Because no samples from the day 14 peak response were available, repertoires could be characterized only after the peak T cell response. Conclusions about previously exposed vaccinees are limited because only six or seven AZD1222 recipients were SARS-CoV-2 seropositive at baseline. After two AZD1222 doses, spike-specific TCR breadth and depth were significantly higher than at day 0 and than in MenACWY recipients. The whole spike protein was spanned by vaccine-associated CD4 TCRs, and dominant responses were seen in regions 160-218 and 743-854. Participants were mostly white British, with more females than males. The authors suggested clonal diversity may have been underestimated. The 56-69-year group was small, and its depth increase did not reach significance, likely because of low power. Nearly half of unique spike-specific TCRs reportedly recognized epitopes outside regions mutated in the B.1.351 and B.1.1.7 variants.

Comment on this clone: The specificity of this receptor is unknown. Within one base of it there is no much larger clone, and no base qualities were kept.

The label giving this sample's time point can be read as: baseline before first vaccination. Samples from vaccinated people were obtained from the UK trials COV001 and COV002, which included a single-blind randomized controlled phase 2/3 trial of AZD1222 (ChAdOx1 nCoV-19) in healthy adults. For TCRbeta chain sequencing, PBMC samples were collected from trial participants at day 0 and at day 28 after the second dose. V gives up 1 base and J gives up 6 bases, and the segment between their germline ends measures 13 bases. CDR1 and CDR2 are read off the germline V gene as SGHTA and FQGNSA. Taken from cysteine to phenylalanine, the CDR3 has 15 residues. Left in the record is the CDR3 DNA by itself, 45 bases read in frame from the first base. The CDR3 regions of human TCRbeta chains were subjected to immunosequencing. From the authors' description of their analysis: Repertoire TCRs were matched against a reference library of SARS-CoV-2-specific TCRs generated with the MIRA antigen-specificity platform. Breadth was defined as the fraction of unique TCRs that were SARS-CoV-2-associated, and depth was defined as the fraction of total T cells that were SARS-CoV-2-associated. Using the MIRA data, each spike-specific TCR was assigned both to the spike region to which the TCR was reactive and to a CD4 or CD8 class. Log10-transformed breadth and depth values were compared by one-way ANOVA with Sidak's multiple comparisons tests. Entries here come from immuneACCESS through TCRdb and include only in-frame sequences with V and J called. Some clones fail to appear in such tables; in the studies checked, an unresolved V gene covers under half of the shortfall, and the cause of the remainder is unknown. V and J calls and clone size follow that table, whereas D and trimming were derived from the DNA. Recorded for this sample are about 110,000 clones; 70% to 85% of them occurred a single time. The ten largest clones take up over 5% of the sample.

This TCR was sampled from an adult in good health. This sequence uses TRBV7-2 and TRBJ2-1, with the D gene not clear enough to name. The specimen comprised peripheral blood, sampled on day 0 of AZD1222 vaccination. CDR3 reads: CASSLDHREINEQFF. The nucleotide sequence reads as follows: TGTGCCAGCAGCTTAGACCACCGAGAAATCAATGAGCAGTTCTTC.